The sequence of this T cell receptor (beta chain) was determined in a study of blood T cells in healthy people across ages. Whole-study findings and limits: Estimates of total diversity, which came from one million sequenced T cells, were considered to be underestimates.

Deletions cut 8 bases from V and 4 bases from J, with 17 bases between. The CDR3 is 14 amino acids. Germline V CDR1 and CDR2: MNHNS, SASEGT. Then a second PCR, running roughly 7 to 11 cycles, was carried out with a sample-barcoded 5' primer and a J-beta primer mix. Each CDR3 protein gets one entry after TCRdb re-called the 5' RACE reads with MiXCR. The data contain about 1,400,000 distinct CDR3 sequences, 59% of them seen just once; the ten biggest clones take up 6.5% to 8.5%. This clonotype was observed a few times. Antigen specificity is unknown. Source material: blood. The TCR sequence derives from a man between 18 and 29 years old in good health. The chain joins TRBV6-1 to TRBJ1-1, with D perhaps TRBD1 (6 bases). CDR3 residues: CASSPLTGSTEAFF. CDR3 DNA: TGTGCCAGCTCACCCTTAACAGGGAGCACTGAAGCTTTCTTT.